The clone carrying this T cell receptor beta chain came up many times. This sample stems from a study of low-dose radiotherapy and immunotherapy resistance in tumors. Trimming took 4 bases from V and 4 from J, leaving 17 bases between them. This CDR3 region has 15 residues. Germline V CDR1 and CDR2: MNHEY, SVGEGT. TRAV- and TRBV-specific primers were used for first-strand cDNA, which covered alpha and beta chains. The TCRs were subjected to amplification over about 20 PCR cycles employing a constant-region primer in conjunction with a V-primer adapter. MiXCR, applied by TCRdb to the reads, yields one record per CDR3 protein. The sample comprises 85,000 to 95,000 distinct CDR3 sequences, 20% of which are singletons, and about 13% rests with the top ten. Documented time point: after trial treatment. Specified treatment: LDRT plus nivolumab, ipilimumab, low-dose cyclophosphamide and aspirin (RACIN trial).

Specimen: PBMCs, collected after low-dose radiotherapy plus immunotherapy. J is TRBJ2-7 and V is TRBV6-2 or TRBV6-3; D gene unclear. The clonotype comes from a female donor with ovarian cancer. The CDR3 is CASSWSRAPPYEQYF. CDR3 DNA sequence: TGTGCCAGCAGTTGGTCTAGGGCGCCTCCGTACGAGCAGTACTTC.